These T cell receptor beta chains were read from a single sample in a study of blood T cells in healthy people across ages. A single record per CDR3 protein comes from TCRdb applying MiXCR to the 5' RACE reads. There are about 1,000,000 distinct CDR3 sequences in the sample; under 55% occur only once, and 18% lies in the top ten. Material for sequencing was blood. The receptors derive from a woman aged 60 to 75 in good health. The conserved cysteine and the conserved F or W are not part of the CDR3 here. D genes are given only for firm matches.

D gene	V gene	J gene	CDR3 protein
NA	TRBV3-1	TRBJ2-5	ASSPPGAPSGEQY
TRBD2	TRBV29-1	TRBJ2-2	SVGRESTGELF
TRBD1	TRBV7-9	TRBJ2-1	ASSLGQGVF
TRBD2	TRBV20-1	TRBJ2-1	SARWRETSYNEQF
TRBD1	TRBV15	TRBJ2-7	ATGVDRGSYEQY
TRBD1	TRBV20-1	TRBJ1-5	SARPVDRGGNQPQH
NA	TRBV20-1	TRBJ2-7	SARDSGNPYEQY
NA	TRBV7-2	TRBJ2-7	ASSPGVAYEQY
TRBD2	TRBV5-1	TRBJ2-7	ASSPLGAGESEQY
TRBD2	TRBV9	TRBJ2-1	ASSVELAGVPYNEQF
TRBD1	TRBV28	TRBJ1-2	AGSSGQGCGYT
TRBD1	TRBV5-1	TRBJ1-2	ASSFSIDREDGYT
NA	TRBV7-9	TRBJ2-5	ASSLAGGEPSQY
NA	TRBV7-3	TRBJ2-1	ASSLRGSLSYNEQF
NA	TRBV10-3	NA	AISEVQAMSNEQY
NA	TRBV24-1	TRBJ1-5	ATSDSALPQH
NA	TRBV20-1	TRBJ1-2	SARGKGYT
TRBD2	TRBV6-1	TRBJ2-7	ASSEGLAHEQY
NA	TRBV29-1	TRBJ2-1	SVPGPGQDYNEQF
NA	TRBV18	TRBJ2-2	ASSPPGLPTGELF
TRBD1	TRBV7-9	TRBJ2-4	ASSQPGTGRNIQY
NA	TRBV5-1	TRBJ2-3	ASSLVGPGRGSDTQY
NA	TRBV5-1	TRBJ1-2	ASQMTGTTNYGYT
NA	TRBV6-6	TRBJ2-7	ASSYFSETQY
NA	TRBV27	TRBJ2-7	ASRWGTGSYEQY
NA	TRBV6-2/TRBV6-3	TRBJ2-5	ASSDPTLWQEAQY
NA	TRBV29-1	TRBJ2-1	SVEGFGEQF